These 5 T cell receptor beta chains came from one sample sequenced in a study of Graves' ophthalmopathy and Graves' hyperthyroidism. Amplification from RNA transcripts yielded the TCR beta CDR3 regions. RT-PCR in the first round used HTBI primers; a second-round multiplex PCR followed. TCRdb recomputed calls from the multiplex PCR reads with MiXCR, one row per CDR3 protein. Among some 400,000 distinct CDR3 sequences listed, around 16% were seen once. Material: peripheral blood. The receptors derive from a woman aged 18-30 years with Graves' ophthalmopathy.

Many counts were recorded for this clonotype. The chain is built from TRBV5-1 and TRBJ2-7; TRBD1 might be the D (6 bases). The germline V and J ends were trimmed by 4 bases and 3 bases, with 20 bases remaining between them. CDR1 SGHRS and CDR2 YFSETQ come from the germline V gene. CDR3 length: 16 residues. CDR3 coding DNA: TGCGCCAGCAGCCCCCACATCCGGGACACCGTCTACGAGCAGTACTTC. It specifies CASSPHIRDTVYEQYF.

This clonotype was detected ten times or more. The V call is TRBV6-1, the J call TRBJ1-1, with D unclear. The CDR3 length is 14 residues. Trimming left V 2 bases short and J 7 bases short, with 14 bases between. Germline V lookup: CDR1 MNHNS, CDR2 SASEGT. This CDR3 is CASSELSGDHEAFF. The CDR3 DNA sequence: TGTGCCAGCAGTGAATTATCGGGAGATCATGAAGCTTTCTTT.

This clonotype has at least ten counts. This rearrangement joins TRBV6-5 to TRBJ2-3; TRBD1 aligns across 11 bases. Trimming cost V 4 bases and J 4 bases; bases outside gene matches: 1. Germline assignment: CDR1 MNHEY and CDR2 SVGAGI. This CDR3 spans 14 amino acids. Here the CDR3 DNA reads TGTGCCAGCAGTTGGGACAGGGGGGCAGATACGCAGTATTTT. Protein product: CASSWDRGADTQYF.

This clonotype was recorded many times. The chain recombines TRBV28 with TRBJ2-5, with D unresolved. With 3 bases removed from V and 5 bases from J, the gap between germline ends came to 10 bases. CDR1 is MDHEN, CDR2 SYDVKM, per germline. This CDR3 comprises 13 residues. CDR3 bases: TGTGCCAGCAGTTTGGCGGCCACGGAGACCCAGTACTTC. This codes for CASSLAATETQYF.

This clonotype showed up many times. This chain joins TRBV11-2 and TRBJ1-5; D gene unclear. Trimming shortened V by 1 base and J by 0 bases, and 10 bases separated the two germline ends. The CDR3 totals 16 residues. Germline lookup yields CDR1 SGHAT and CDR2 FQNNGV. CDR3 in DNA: TGTGCCAGCAGCTTAGTATCTGAGGTTAGCAATCAGCCCCAGCATTTT. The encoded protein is CASSLVSEVSNQPQHF.